This TCR beta chain derives from a study of human CD8 memory T cell subsets. CCR7+ PD-1- TIGIT- CD8+ T cells were termed stem-like memory (TSTEM). The TCR beta sequencing libraries came from UMI-labeled 5' RACE. TCRdb reprocessed the 5' RACE reads and stores each CDR3 protein as one record, lacking DNA. The sample includes fewer than 7,500 distinct CDR3 sequences. This CDR3 has 14 residues. Germline V gene lookup returns CDR1 LNHDA and CDR2 SQIVND (reference sequence). The TCR sequence derives from a human donor in good health. The sequencing input was CD8+ stem-like memory T cells (TSCM and TCM) sorted from PBMCs. The subset: stem-like memory CD8 T cells (TSTEM), CCR7+ PD-1- TIGIT-. The rearrangement uses TRBV19 and TRBJ2-7; as DNA is missing, the TRBD1 call by TCRdb cannot be tested. The CDR3 here is CASKTGAASYEQYF.